Each of the 10 T cell receptor beta chains below was sequenced from the same sample in a study of post-analysis software for immune sequencing data. Carried by the TCR beta cDNA libraries were unique molecular identifiers. TCRdb independently ran MiXCR on the PCR reads; one entry per CDR3 protein. This sample has under 200,000 distinct CDR3 sequences, with approximately 35% found just once. Sequencing was performed on blood, taken after autologous hematopoietic stem cell transplantation. All receptors derive from a girl aged 10-17 years with multiple sclerosis.

This clonotype was picked up a small number of times. V usage is TRBV15 and J usage is TRBJ2-7, with a possible D match to TRBD2 (5 bases). Judging by the DNA end, TRBJ2-5 fits better; the J call may be wrong. CDR3 size: 15 residues. The germline V gene encodes CDR1 LNHNV and CDR2 YYDKDF (reference sequence). CDR3 coding DNA: TGTGCCACCAGCAGATTGGCTGACTACCGGGAGACCCAGTACTTC. It yields the protein CATSRLADYRETQYF.

This clonotype was counted a single time. This rearrangement joins TRBV9 to TRBJ1-3; 7 bases align to TRBD1. With V trimmed by 4 bases and J by 9 bases, 4 bases remained unmatched. Germline-derived CDR1 and CDR2 are SGDLS and YYNGEE. The CDR3 is made up of 12 amino acids. This chain's CDR3 is CASSPDRATIYF. CDR3 in DNA: TGTGCCAGCAGCCCAGACAGGGCCACCATATATTTT.

The gene calls are TRBV2 and TRBJ2-1, with 16 bases lining up with TRBD2. Losses at the gene ends were 6 bases for V and 2 bases for J; bases not matched to a gene: 13. The CDR3 consists of 20 residues. Germline assignment: CDR1 SNHLY and CDR2 FYNNEI. For the CDR3, the DNA is TGTGCCAGCAGCATCACCTTTGGGACTAGCGGGAGGGCCCCCTACAATGAGCAGTTCTTC. This encodes CASSITFGTSGRAPYNEQFF.

This clonotype showed up many times. The chain uses TRBV30 and TRBJ2-1; no reliable D call. This CDR3 region has 12 residues. V was cut by 3 bases and J by 5 bases, with 8 bases left in between. Germline CDR1 is GTSNPN and CDR2 is SVGIG (reference sequence). The CDR3 DNA reads as TGTGCCTGGAGCGCCTGGGACAATGAGCAGTTCTTC. This sequence encodes CAWSAWDNEQFF.

The V call is TRBV5-1, the J call TRBJ2-3; weak D call: TRBD1 (6 bases). Trimming removed 4 bases at V and 2 bases at J, with 17 bases between. This CDR3 is built from 16 residues. From germline, CDR1 is SGHRS and CDR2 YFSETQ. CDR3 DNA sequence: TGCGCCAGCAGCCAAGTGACAGGAGGTTTCACAGATACGCAGTATTTT. Translation: CASSQVTGGFTDTQYF.

The chain has TRBV10-3 and TRBJ2-1; TRBD2 agrees at 13 bases. There are 14 residues in the CDR3. Germline values: CDR1 ENHRY, CDR2 SYGVKD. V was pared by 10 bases and J by 7 bases, with 7 bases of the junction left unmatched. The CDR3 region is CATYGTSGTNEQFF. The CDR3 DNA sequence: TGTGCCACCTATGGGACTAGCGGGACAAATGAGCAGTTCTTC.

This chain joins TRBV5-5 and TRBJ2-1; D gene uncertain. The CDR3 runs to 13 residues. CDR1 is SGHKS, CDR2 YYEKEE, per germline (reference sequence). Trimming took 3 bases from V and 6 from J, leaving 10 bases between them. The CDR3 spells CASSSPGLNEQFF. CDR3 DNA sequence: TGTGCCAGCAGCTCCCCGGGCCTCAATGAGCAGTTCTTC.

The chain uses TRBV30 and TRBJ1-1, with D perhaps matching TRBD1 (6 bases). The CDR3 is 11 residues long. Deletions cut 3 bases from V and 8 bases from J, with 10 bases between. From germline, CDR1 is GTSNPN and CDR2 SVGIG (reference sequence). Written as DNA, the CDR3 is TGTGCCTGGAGCCTGGGGGCAGAAGCTTTCTTT. It translates to CAWSLGAEAFF.

This chain links TRBV20-1 with TRBJ2-7; D might be TRBD2 (6 bases). Trimming pared 0 bases from V and 3 bases from J, leaving 12 bases between. The germline V gene has CDR1 DFQATT and CDR2 SNEGSKA (reference sequence). The CDR3 length is 14 residues. The CDR3 DNA follows: TGCAGTGCTAGAGAGACGGGAGACAACTACGAGCAGTACTTC. Its translation is CSARETGDNYEQYF.

Comments on this clonotype: The junction departs from germline at one end; a sequencing error may be responsible. The rearrangement joins TRBV6-5 to TRBJ2-2; TRBD1 might be the D (6 bases). Germline V gene sequence: CDR1 MNHEY, CDR2 SVGAGI. The CDR3 sequence is 16 residues long. The CDR3: CVSSYSSRGGTGELFF. In nucleotides, the CDR3 is TGTGTCAGCAGTTACTCATCTAGAGGGGGCACCGGGGAGCTGTTTTTT.